This record concerns one T cell receptor (beta chain) sequence. The data stem from a study of memory CD4+ T cells and cytomegalovirus serostatus. Germline V gives CDR1 SGHNT, CDR2 YYREEE (reference sequence). This CDR3 comprises 15 residues. V shed 4 bases, J shed 5 bases, and the junction held 5 bases outside the gene matches. The sort gate was single viable CD3+CD4+CD8-CD45RO+ cells for memory CD4+ T cells. Repertoires were generated with immunoSEQ multiplex PCR, while TCRdb's copy carries only in-frame clones and drops some. The table shows roughly 86,000 clones, with about four fifths occurring only once.

The clonotype originates from an adult in good health and CMV-seropositive. The material sequenced was memory CD4+ T cells from blood. This sequence joins TRBV5-4 and TRBJ2-2, with 10 bases matching TRBD1. This CDR3 is CASSQGQGRTGELFF. The DNA for the CDR3 is TGTGCCAGCAGCCAGGGACAGGGGAGGACCGGGGAGCTGTTTTTT.